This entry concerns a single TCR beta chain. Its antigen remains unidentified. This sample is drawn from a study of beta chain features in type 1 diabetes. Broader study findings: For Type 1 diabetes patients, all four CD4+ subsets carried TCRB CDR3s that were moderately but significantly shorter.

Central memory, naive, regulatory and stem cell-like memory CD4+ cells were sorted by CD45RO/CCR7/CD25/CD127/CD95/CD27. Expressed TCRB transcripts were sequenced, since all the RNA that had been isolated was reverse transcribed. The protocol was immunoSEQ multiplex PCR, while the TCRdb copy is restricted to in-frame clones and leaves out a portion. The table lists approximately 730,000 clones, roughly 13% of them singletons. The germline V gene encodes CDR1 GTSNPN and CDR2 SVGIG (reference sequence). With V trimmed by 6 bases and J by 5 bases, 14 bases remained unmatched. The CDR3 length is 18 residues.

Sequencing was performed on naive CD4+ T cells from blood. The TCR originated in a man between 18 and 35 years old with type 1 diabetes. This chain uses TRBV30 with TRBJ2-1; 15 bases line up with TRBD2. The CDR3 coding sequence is TGTGCCTGCCTCCCGGGACTAGCGGGGGGCCCGGCCGACAATGAGCAGTTCTTC. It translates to CACLPGLAGGPADNEQFF.